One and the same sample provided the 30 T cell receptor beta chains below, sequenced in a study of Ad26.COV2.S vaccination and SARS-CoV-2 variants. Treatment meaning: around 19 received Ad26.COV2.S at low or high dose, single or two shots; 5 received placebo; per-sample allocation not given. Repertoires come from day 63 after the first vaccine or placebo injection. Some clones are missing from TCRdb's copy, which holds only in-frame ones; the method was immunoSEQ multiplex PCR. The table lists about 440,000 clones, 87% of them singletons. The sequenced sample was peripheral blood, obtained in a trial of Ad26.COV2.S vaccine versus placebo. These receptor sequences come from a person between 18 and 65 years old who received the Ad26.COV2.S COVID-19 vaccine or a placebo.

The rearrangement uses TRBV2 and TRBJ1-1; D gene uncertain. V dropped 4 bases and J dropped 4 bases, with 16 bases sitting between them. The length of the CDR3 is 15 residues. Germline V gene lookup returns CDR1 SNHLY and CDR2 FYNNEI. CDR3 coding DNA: TGTGCCAGCAGTGCTGGGCCTACTTCCGGCACTGAAGCTTTCTTT. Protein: CASSAGPTSGTEAFF.

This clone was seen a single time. The CDR3 is CASSLVSGSYNEQFF. DNA of the CDR3: TGTGCCAGCAGCTTAGTTTCCGGGAGTTACAATGAGCAGTTCTTC. The genes are TRBV7-2 and TRBJ2-1; weak D call: TRBD2 (6 bases). Germline values: CDR1 SGHTA, CDR2 FQGNSA. The CDR3 contains 15 residues. V lost 1 base and J 4 bases, leaving 11 bases between the germline ends.

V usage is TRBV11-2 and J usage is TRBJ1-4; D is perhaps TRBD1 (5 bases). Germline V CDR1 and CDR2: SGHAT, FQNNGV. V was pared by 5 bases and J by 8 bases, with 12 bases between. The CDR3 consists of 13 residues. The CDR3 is CASSLRQGEKLFF. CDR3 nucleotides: TGTGCCAGCAGCCTCCGGCAGGGCGAAAAACTGTTTTTT.

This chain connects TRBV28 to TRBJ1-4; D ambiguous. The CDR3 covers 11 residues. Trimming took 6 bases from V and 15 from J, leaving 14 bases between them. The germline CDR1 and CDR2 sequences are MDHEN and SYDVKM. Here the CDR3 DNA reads TGTGCCAGCAGGACATCTGAAGTATTGTTTTTT. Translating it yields CASRTSEVLFF. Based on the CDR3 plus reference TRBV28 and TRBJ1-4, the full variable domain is DVKVTQSSRYLVKRTGEKVFLECVQDMDHENMFWYRQDPGLGLRLIYFSYDVKMKEKGDIPEGYSVSREKKERFSLILESASTNQTSMYLCASRTSEVLFFGSGTQLSVL.

CDR3 in amino acids: CASSQYSGGTEAFF. The CDR3 DNA reads as TGCGCCAGCAGCCAGTATAGCGGGGGCACTGAAGCTTTCTTT. V gene TRBV5-1 combines with J gene TRBJ1-1; TRBD1 might be the D (5 bases). This CDR3 is 14 amino acids long. Germline CDR1 and CDR2: SGHRS and YFSETQ. Trimming took 4 bases from V and 4 from J, leaving 14 bases between them.

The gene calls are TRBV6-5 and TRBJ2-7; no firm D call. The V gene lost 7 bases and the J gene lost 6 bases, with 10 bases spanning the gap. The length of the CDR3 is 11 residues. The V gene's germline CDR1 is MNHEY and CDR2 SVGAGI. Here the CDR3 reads CASKARSEQYF. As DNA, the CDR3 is TGTGCCAGCAAGGCGCGGAGCGAGCAGTACTTC.

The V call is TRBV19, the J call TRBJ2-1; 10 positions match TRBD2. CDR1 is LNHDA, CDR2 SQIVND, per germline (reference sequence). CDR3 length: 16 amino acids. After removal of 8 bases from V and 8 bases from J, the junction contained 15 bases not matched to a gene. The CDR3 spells CASAIRWSGRADEQFF. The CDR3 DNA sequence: TGTGCCAGTGCCATCCGGTGGAGCGGGAGGGCCGATGAGCAGTTCTTC.

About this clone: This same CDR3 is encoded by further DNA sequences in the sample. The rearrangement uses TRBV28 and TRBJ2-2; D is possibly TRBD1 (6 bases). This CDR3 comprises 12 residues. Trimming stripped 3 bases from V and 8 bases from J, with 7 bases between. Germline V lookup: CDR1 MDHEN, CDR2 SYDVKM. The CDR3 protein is CASSLGTGELFF. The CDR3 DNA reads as TGTGCCAGCAGTTTGGGGACAGGGGAGCTGTTTTTT.

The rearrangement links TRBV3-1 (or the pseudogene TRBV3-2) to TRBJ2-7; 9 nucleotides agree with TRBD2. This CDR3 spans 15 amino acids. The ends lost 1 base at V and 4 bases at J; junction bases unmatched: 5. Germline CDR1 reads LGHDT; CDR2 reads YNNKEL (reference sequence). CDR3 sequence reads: CASSQGNSGSYEQYF. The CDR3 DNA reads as TGTGCCAGCAGCCAAGGAAATAGCGGGAGTTACGAGCAGTACTTC.

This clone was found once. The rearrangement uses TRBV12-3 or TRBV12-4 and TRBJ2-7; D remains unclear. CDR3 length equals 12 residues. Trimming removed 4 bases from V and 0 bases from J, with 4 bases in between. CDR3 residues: CASSSSSYEQYF. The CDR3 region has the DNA TGTGCCAGCAGTTCAAGCTCCTACGAGCAGTACTTC.

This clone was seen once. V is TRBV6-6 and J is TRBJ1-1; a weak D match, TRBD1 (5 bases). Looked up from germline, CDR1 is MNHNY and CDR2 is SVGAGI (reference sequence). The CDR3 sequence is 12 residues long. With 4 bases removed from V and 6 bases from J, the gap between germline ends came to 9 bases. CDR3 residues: CASSSGTPEAFF. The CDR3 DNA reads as TGTGCCAGCAGTTCAGGGACCCCTGAAGCTTTCTTT.

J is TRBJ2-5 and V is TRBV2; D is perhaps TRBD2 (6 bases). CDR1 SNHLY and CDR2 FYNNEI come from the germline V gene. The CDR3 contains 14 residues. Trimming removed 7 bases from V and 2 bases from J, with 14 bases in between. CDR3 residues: CASTDRGFQETQYF. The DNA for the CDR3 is TGTGCCAGCACCGACCGGGGGTTTCAAGAGACCCAGTACTTC.

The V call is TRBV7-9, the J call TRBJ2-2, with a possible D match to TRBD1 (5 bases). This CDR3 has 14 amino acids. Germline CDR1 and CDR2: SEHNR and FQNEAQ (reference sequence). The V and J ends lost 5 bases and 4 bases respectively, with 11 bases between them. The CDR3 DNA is TGTGCCAGCAGCACCCAGACAGTCACCGGGGAGCTGTTTTTT. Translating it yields CASSTQTVTGELFF. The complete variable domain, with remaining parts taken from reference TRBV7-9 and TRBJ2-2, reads DTGVSQNPRHKITKRGQNVTFRCDPISEHNRLYWYRQTLGQGPEFLTYFQNEAQLEKSRLLSDRFSAERPKGSFSTLEIQRTEQGDSAMYLCASSTQTVTGELFFGEGSRLTVL.

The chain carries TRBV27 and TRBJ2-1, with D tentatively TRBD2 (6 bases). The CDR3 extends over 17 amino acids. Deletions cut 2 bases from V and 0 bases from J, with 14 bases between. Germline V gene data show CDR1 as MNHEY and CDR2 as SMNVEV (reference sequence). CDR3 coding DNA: TGTGCCAGCAGTTTAGGGGGGTCTGCGAGCTCCTACAATGAGCAGTTCTTC. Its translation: CASSLGGSASSYNEQFF.

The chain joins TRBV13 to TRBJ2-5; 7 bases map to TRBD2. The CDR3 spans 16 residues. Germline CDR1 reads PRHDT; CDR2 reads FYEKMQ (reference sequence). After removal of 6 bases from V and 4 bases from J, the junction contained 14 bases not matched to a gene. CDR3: CASRQRAGPGSETQYF. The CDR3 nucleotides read TGTGCCAGCAGACAAAGAGCGGGGCCAGGGTCAGAGACCCAGTACTTC.

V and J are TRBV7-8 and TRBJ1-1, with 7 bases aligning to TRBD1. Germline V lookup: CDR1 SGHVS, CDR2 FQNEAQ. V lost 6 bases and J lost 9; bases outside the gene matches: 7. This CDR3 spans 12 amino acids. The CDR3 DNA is TGTGCCAGCAGATTACAGGGACAGCAAGCTTTCTTT. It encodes CASRLQGQQAFF.

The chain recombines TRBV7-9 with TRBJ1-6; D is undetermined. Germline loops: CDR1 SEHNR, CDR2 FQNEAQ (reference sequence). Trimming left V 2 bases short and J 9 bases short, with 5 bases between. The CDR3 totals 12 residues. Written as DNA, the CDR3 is TGTGCCAGCAGCTTAATGCGTTCACCCCTCCACTTT. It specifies CASSLMRSPLHF.

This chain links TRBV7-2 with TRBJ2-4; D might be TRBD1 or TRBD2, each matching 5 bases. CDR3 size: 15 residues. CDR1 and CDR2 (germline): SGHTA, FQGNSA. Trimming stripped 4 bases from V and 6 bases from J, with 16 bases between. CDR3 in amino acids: CASSYRDGRGNIQYF. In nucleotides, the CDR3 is TGTGCCAGCAGCTATAGGGACGGACGGGGAAACATTCAGTACTTC. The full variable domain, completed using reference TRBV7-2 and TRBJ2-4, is GAGVSQSPSNKVTEKGKDVELRCDPISGHTALYWYRQSLGQGLEFLIYFQGNSAPDKSGLPSDRFSAERTGGSVSTLTIQRTQQEDSAVYLCASSYRDGRGNIQYFGAGTRLSVL.

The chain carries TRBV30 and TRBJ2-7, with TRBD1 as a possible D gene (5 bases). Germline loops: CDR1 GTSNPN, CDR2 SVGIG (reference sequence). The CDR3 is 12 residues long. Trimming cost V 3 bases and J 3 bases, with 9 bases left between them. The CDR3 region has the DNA TGTGCCTGGAGCCCAGGGCGCTACGAGCAGTACTTC. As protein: CAWSPGRYEQYF.

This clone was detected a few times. This chain's CDR3 is CSDYRGFASNYGYTF. CDR3 coding DNA: TGCAGCGACTACAGGGGTTTCGCCTCTAACTATGGCTACACCTTC. This sequence joins TRBV29-1 and TRBJ1-2; 7 bases are shared with TRBD1. The CDR3 has 15 amino acids. J gave up 0 bases and V 7 bases, and 11 bases lay outside the gene matches. Germline V CDR1 and CDR2: SQVTM, ANQGSEA.

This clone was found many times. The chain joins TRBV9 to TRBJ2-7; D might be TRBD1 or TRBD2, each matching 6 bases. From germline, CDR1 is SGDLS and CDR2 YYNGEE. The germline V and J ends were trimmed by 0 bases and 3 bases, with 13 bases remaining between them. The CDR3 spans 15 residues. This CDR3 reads CASSVEGDSNYEQYF. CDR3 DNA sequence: TGTGCCAGCAGCGTAGAGGGGGACTCTAACTACGAGCAGTACTTC. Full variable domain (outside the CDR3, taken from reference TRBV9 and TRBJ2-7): DSGVTQTPKHLITATGQRVTLRCSPRSGDLSVYWYQQSLDQGLQFLIQYYNGEERAKGNILERFSAQQFPDLHSELNLSSLELGDSALYFCASSVEGDSNYEQYFGPGTRLTVT.

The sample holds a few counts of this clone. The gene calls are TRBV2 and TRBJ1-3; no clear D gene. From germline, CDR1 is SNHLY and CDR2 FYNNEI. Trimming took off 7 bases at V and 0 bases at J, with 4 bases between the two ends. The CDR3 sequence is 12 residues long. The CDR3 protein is CASTVSGNTIYF. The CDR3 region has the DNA TGTGCCAGCACCGTCTCTGGAAACACCATATATTTT.

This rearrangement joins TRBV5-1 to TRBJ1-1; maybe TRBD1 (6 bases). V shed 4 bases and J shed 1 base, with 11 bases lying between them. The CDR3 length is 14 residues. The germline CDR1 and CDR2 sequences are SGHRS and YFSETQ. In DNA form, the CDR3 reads TGCGCCAGCAGCACGGGACATTCGAACACTGAAGCTTTCTTT. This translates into CASSTGHSNTEAFF.

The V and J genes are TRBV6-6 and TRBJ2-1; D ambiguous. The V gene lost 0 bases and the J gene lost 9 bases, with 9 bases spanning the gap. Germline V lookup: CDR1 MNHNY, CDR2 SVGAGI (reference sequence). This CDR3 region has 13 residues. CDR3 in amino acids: CASSYSTLVEQFF. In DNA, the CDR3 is TGTGCCAGCAGTTACTCGACTCTCGTTGAGCAGTTCTTC.

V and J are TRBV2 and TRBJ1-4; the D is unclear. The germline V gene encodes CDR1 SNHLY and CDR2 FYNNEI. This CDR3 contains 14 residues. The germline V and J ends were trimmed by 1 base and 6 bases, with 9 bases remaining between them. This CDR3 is CASSEGVGDEKLFF. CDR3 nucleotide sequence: TGTGCCAGCAGTGAAGGGGTTGGGGATGAAAAACTGTTTTTT.

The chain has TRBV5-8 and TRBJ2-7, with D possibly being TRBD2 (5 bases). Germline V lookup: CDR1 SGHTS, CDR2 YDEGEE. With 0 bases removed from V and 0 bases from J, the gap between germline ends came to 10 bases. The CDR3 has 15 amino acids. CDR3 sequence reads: CASSLETGSSYEQYF. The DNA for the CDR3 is TGTGCCAGCAGCTTGGAGACGGGGAGCTCCTACGAGCAGTACTTC.

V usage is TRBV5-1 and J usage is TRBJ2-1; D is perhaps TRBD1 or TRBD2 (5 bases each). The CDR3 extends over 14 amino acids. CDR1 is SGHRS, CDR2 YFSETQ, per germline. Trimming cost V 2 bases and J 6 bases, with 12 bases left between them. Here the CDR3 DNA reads TGCGCCAGCAGCTTCAGTCAGGGAGTCAATGAGCAGTTCTTC. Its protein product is CASSFSQGVNEQFF. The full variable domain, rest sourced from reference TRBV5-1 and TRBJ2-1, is KAGVTQTPRYLIKTRGQQVTLSCSPISGHRSVSWYQQTPGQGLQFLFEYFSETQRNKGNFPGRFSGRQFSNSRSEMNVSTLELGDSALYLCASSFSQGVNEQFFGPGTRLTVL.

CDR3 region: CASSPGSSTDTQYF. The CDR3 coding sequence is TGTGCCAGCAGTCCAGGCTCTAGCACAGATACGCAGTATTTT. The chain is built from TRBV9 and TRBJ2-3; D gene uncertain. Germline lookup yields CDR1 SGDLS and CDR2 YYNGEE. V shed 5 bases and J shed 0 bases, with 10 bases lying between them. The CDR3 runs 14 residues. Variable domain in full (rest from reference TRBV9 and TRBJ2-3): DSGVTQTPKHLITATGQRVTLRCSPRSGDLSVYWYQQSLDQGLQFLIQYYNGEERAKGNILERFSAQQFPDLHSELNLSSLELGDSALYFCASSPGSSTDTQYFGPGTRLTVL.

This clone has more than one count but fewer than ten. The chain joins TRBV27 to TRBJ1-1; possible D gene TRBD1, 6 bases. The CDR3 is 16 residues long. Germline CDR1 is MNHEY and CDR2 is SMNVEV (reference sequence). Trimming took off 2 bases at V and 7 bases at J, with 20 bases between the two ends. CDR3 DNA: TGTGCCAGCAGTTTACGTCCTCTCCGAGGGGGTAATGAAGCTTTCTTT. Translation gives CASSLRPLRGGNEAFF.

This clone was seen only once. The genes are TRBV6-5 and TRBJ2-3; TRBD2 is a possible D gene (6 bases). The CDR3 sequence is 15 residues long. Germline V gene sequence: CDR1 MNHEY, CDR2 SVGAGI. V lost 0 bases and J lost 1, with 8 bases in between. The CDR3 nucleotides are TGTGCCAGCAGTTACTCACCGGGGGGCACAGATACGCAGTATTTT. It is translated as CASSYSPGGTDTQYF.